This T cell receptor (beta chain) was obtained from a study of PD-L1 blockade in urothelial cancer. The time point: peripheral blood 6 weeks after treatment start. Patients presented with locally advanced or metastatic urothelial carcinoma. The V gene's germline CDR1 is SGHNT and CDR2 YYREEE (reference sequence). Trimming shortened V by 0 bases and J by 2 bases, and 11 bases separated the two germline ends. The CDR3 is made up of 15 amino acids. Profiling relied on immunoSEQ multiplex PCR, and the TCRdb table lists in-frame clones only, not all of them. The repertoire holds about 50,000 clones, with approximately 81% as singletons.

Specimen: PBMCs, collected around atezolizumab (anti-PD-L1) treatment. The source of this sequence is a man in his 70s with urothelial cancer. The rearrangement links TRBV5-4 to TRBJ2-5; maybe TRBD2 (6 bases). The CDR3 coding sequence is TGTGCCAGCAGCTTGGAAGGAGGGGAACAAGAGACCCAGTACTTC. The encoded protein is CASSLEGGEQETQYF. Full variable domain (rest looked up from reference TRBV5-4 and TRBJ2-5): ETGVTQSPTHLIKTRGQQVTLRCSSQSGHNTVSWYQQALGQGPQFIFQYYREEENGRGNFPPRFSGLQFPNYSSELNVNALELDDSALYLCASSLEGGEQETQYFGPGTRLLVL.